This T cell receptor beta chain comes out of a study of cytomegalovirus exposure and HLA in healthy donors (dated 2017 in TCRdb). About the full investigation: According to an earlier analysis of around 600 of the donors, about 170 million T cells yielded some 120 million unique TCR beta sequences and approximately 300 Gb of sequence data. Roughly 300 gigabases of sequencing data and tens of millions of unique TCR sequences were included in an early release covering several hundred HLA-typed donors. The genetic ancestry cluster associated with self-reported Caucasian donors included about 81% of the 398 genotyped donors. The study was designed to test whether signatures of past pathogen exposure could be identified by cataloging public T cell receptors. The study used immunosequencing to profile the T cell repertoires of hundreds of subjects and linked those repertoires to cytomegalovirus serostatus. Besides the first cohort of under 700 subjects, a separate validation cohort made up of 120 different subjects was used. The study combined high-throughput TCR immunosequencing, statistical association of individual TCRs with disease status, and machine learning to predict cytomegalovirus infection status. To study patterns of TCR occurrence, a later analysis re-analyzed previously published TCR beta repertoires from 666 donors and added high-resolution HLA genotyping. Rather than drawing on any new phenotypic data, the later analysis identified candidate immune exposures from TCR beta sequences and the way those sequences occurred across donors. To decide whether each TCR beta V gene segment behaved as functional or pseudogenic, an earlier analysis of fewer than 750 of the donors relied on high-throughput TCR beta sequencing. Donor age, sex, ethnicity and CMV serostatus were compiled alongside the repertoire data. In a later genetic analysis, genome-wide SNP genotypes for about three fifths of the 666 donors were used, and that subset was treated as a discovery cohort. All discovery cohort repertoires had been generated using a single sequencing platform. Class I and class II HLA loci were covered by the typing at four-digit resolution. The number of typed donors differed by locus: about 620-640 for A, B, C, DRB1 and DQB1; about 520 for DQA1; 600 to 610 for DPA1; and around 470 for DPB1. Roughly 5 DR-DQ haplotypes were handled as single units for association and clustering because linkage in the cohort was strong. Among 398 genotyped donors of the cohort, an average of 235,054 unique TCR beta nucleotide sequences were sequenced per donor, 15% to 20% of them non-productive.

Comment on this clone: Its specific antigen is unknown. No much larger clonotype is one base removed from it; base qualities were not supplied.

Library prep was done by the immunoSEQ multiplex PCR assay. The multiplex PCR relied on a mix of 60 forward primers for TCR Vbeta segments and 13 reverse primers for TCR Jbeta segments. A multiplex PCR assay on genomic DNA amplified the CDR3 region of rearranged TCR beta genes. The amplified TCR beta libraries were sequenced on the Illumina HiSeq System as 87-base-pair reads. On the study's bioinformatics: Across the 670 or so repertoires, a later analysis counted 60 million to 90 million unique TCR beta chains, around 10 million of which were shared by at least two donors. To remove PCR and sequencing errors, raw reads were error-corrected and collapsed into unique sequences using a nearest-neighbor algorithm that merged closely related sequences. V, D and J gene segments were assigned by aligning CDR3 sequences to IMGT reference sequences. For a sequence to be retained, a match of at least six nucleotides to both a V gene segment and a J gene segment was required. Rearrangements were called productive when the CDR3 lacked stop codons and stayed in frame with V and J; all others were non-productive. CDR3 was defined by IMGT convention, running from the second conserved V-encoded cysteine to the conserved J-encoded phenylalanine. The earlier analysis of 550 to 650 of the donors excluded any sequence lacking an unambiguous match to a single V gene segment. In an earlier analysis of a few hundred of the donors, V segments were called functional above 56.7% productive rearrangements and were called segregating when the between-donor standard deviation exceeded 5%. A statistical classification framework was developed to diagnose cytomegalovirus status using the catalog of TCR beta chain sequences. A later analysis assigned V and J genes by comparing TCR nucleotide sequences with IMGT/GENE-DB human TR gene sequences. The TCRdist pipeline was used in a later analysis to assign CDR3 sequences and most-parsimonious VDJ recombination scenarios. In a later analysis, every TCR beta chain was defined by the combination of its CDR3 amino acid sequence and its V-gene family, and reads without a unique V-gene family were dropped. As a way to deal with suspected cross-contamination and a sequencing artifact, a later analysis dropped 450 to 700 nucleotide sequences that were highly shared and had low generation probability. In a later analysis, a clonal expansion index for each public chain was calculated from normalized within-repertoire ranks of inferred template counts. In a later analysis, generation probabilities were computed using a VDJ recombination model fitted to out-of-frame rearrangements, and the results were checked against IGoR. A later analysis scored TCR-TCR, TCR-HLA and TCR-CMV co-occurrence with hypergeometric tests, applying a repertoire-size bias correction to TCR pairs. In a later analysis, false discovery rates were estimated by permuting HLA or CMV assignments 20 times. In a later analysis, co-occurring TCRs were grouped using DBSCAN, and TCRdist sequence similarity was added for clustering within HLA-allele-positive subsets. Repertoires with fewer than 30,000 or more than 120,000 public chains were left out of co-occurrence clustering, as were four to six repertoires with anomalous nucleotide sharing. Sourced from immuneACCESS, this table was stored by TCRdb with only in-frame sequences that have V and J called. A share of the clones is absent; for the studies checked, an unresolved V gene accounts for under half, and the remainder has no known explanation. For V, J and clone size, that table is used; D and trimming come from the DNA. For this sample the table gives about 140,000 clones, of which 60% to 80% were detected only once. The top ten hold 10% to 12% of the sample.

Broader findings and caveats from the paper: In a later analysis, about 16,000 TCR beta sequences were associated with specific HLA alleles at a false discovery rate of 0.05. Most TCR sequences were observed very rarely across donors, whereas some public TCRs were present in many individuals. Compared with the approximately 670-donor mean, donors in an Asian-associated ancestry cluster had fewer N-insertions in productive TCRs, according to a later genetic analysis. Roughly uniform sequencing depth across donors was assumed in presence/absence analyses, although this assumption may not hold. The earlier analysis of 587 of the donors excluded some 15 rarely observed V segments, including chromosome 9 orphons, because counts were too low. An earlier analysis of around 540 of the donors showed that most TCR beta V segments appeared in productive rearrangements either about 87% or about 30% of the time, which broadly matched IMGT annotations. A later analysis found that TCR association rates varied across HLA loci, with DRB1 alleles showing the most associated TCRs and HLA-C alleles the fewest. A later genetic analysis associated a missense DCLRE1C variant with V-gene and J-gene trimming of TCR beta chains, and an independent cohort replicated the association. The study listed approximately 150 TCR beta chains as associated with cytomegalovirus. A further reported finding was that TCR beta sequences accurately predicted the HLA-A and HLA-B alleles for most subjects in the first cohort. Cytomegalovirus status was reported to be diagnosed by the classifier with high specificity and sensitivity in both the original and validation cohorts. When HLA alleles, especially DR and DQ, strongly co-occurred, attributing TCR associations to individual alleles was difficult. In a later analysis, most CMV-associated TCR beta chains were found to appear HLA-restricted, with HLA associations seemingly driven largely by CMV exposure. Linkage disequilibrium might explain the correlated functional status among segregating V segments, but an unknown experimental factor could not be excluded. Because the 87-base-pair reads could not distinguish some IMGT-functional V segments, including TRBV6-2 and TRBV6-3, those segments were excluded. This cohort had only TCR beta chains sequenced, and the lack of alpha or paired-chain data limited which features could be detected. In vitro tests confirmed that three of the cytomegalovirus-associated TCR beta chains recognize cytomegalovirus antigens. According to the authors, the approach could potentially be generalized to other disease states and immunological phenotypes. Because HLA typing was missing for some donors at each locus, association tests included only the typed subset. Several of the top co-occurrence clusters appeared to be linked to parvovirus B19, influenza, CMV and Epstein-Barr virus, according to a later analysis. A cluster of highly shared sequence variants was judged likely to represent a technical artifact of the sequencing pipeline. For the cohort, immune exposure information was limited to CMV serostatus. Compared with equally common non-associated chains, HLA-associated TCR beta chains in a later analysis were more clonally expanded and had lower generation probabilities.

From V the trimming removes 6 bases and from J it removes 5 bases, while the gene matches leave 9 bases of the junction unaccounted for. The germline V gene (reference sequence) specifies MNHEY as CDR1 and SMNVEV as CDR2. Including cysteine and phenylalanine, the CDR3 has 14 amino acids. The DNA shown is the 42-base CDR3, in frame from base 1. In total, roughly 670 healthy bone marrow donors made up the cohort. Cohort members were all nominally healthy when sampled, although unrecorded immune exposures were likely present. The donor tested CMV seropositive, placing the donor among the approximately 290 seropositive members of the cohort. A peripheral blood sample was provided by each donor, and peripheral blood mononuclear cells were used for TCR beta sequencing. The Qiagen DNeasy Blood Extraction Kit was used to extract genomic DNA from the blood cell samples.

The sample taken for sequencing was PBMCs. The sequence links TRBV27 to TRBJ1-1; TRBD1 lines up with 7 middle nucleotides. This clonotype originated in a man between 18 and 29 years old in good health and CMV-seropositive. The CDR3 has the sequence CASRRRQGITEAFF. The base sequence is TGTGCCAGCAGAAGAAGACAGGGAATAACTGAAGCTTTCTTT.